The present entry profiles one T cell receptor (beta chain) with its context. The sample comes from a study of blood T cell repertoires in COVID-19. Study summary: Specimens from acute and convalescent COVID-19 originated in the United States, Italy and Spain.

V was trimmed by 6 bases and J by 4 bases, leaving 17 bases between them. Looked up from germline, CDR1 is MNHEY and CDR2 is SMNVEV (reference sequence). The CDR3 has 15 residues. Original processing notes: Estimated nucleated cell counts came from reference gene primer amplification. The method was immunoSEQ multiplex PCR; TCRdb's version includes in-frame clones alone and lacks a portion of them. That table is the source of V, J and clone size, and D and trimming were worked out from the DNA. Of about 250,000 clones listed, around 89% are singletons. The sample was peripheral blood. The TCR was taken from a woman in her 30s with COVID-19, enrolled during active disease. The chain recombines TRBV27 with TRBJ2-3; no clear D gene. The CDR3 DNA follows: TGTGCCAGCAGACTTCACTATTCAATAGCAGATACGCAGTATTTT. It is translated as CASRLHYSIADTQYF.